This T cell receptor beta chain was recorded in a study of blood T cell repertoires in COVID-19. Study at large: Researchers got acute and convalescent COVID-19 samples from the United States, Italy and Spain. PBMCs, B-cell-depleted T cells, or T cells were the source of the cDNA or gDNA that made up the material.

The V segment lost 0 bases and the J segment 0 bases; nucleotides outside the gene matches: 10. Germline assignment: CDR1 LGHDT and CDR2 YNNKEL (reference sequence). CDR3 length: 21 residues. This clone showed up just a few times. In the authors' methods: Amplified reference gene primers provided the basis for estimating nucleated cell counts. Assay: immunoSEQ multiplex PCR; the TCRdb copy retains only in-frame clones and omits some. Clone size and the V and J calls come from that table; the DNA yielded D and trimming. The sample records under 50,000 clones, about 92% being singletons. The receptor was isolated from a man between 65 and 85 years old with active COVID-19. The chain carries TRBV3-1 (or the pseudogene TRBV3-2) and TRBJ2-2, with TRBD2 identical over 13 bases. The sequenced sample consisted of peripheral blood. The CDR3 is CASSQDMEGTSGVANTGELFF. The CDR3 coding sequence is TGTGCCAGCAGCCAAGATATGGAGGGGACTAGCGGGGTCGCGAACACCGGGGAGCTGTTTTTT.